This T cell receptor (beta chain) was captured by sequencing in a study of radiotherapy plus CTLA-4 blockade in lung cancer. On the study more broadly: Of all patients, 15% to 20% responded objectively and 30% to 35% showed disease control. Study-wide points: Radiotherapy plus ipilimumab was followed by expansion in blood of tumor-derived TCR clones.

Profiled with immunoSEQ multiplex PCR; TCRdb holds only in-frame clones, not every one. The sample has 80,000 to 95,000 clones, 80% to 85% seen once; the top ten hold 0.82%. As for this clone: Its antigen is not known.

This CDR3 region has 10 residues. The V gene's germline CDR1 is DFQATT and CDR2 SNEGSKA (reference sequence). Trimming shortened V by 3 bases and J by 5 bases, and 3 bases separated the two germline ends. Ipilimumab CTLA-4 blockade and focal radiation were given to patients with chemo-refractory metastatic non-small-cell lung cancer. The receptor comes from a human donor with non-small cell lung cancer who had stable disease on radiotherapy plus ipilimumab. The sample here was peripheral blood, taken from a patient treated with radiotherapy plus ipilimumab. The J gene is TRBJ2-3, the V gene TRBV20-1, with D uncertain. CDR3 nucleotide sequence: TGCAGTGCTAGTATAGATACGCAGTATTTT. It translates to CSASIDTQYF.